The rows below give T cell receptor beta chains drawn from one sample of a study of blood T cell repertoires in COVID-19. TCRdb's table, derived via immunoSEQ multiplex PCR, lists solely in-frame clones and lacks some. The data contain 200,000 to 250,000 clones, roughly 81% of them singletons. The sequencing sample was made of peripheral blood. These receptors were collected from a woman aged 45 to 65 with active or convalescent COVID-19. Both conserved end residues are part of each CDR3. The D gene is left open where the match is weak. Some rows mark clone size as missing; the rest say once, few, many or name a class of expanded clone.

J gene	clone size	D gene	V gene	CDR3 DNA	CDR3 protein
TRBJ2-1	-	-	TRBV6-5	TGTGCCAGCACGTTAGAGTCCCTCAAAGAGCAGTTCTTC	CASTLESLKEQFF
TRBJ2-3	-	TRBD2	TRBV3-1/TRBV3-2	TGTGCCAGCAGCCATGGACTAGCGGGCACCACAGATACGCAGTATTTT	CASSHGLAGTTDTQYF
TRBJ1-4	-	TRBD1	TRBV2	TGTGCCAGCAGTGAAGTAACCGGGACAGGGTTTGAAAAACTGTTTTTT	CASSEVTGTGFEKLFF
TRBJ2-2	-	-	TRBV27	TGTGCCAGCGGAGACAGGCGCTGGACCACCGGGGAGCTGTTTTTT	CASGDRRWTTGELFF
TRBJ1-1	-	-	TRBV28	TGTGCCAGCCAGGCGGGGGGCCTTCGGTTTACTGAAGCTTTCTTT	CASQAGGLRFTEAFF
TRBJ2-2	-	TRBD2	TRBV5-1	TGCGCCAGCAGATTTAGCGGGAGGGCCCCCGGCGGGGAGCTGTTTTTT	CASRFSGRAPGGELFF
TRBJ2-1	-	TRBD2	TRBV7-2	TGTGCCAGCAGCTTCCTAGCGGGGGCCCACAATGAGCAGTTCTTC	CASSFLAGAHNEQFF
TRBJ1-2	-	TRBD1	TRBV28	TGTGCCAGCAGTTTACCCCTTGGACAGGGAGATGGCTACACCTTC	CASSLPLGQGDGYTF
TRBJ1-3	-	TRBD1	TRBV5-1	TGCGCCAGCAGCTCTTACGGGACAGCCTCTGGAAACACCATATATTTT	CASSSYGTASGNTIYF
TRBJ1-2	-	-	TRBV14	TGTGCCAGCAGCCGCTCAACAGGAAAGCGGGGTGGCTACACCTTC	CASSRSTGKRGGYTF
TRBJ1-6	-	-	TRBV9	TGTGCCAGCAGCCCGCATCCAGGGGCCTACTATAATTCACCCCTCCACTTT	CASSPHPGAYYNSPLHF
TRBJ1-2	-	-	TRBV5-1	TGCGCCAGCAGCACCACCGGGACACCTAACTATGGCTACACCTTC	CASSTTGTPNYGYTF
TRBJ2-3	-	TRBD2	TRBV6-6	TGTGCCAGCAGTCCTGGGCAACTAGCGGGGGGATACACAGATACGCAGTATTTT	CASSPGQLAGGYTDTQYF
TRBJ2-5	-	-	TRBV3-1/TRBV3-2	TGTGCCAGCAGCCAAGGGCCCTACGGGGAGACCCAGTACTTC	CASSQGPYGETQYF
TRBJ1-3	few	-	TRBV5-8	TGTGCCAGCAGCTTGGGACAGCTAAGGAACACCATATATTTT	CASSLGQLRNTIYF
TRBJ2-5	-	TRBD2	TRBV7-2	TGTGCCAGCAGCCTATCAAGCGGGAACCAAGAGACCCAGTACTTC	CASSLSSGNQETQYF
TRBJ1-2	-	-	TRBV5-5	TGTGCCAGCAGCTTGGCGATCGCGGCTTCTAACTATGGCTACACCTTC	CASSLAIAASNYGYTF
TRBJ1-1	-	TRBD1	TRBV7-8	TGTGCCAGCACCATGACAGGGGGGATGAACACTGAAGCTTTCTTT	CASTMTGGMNTEAFF
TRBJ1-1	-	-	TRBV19	TGTGCCAGTAGTATAACGGGGAACACTGAAGCTTTCTTT	CASSITGNTEAFF
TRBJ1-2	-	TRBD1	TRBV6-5	TGTGCCAGCAGTTACTCGGACAGGGGGGCGGGCGGCTACACCTTC	CASSYSDRGAGGYTF
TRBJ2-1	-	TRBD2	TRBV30	TGTGCCTGGAGTCTAATAGGGGCGGGAGCTCTTAGTGAGCAGTTCTTC	CAWSLIGAGALSEQFF
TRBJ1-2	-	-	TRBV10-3	TGTGCCATCAGTACAGGGTACCAAAATAACTATGGCTACACCTTC	CAISTGYQNNYGYTF
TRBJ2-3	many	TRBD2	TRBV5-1	TGCGCCAGCAGCCCCGGACTAGCGGGAGATATCACAGATACGCAGTATTTT	CASSPGLAGDITDTQYF
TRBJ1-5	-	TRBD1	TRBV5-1	TGCGCCAGCAGCTTGGAGACAGGGGCGAGCCAGCCCCAGCATTTT	CASSLETGASQPQHF
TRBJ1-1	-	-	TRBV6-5	TGTGCCAGCAGTCTCACGGACACGAACACTGAAGCTTTCTTT	CASSLTDTNTEAFF
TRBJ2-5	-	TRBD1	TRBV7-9	TGTGCCAGCAGCACCGGGACAGGGGAAGGGCCTATGAAGACCCAGTACTTC	CASSTGTGEGPMKTQYF
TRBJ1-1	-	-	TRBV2	TGTGCCAGCTCTTCCGGACAGCTTTACACTGAAGCTTTCTTT	CASSSGQLYTEAFF
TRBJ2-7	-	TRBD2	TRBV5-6	TGTGCCAGCAGCTTGAGGCTAGCGGGAGGGCCCTACGAGCAGTACTTC	CASSLRLAGGPYEQYF
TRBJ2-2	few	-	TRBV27	TGTGCCAGCAGTTTAAAATCCGGAGGGTATCGCACCGGGGAGCTGTTTTTT	CASSLKSGGYRTGELFF
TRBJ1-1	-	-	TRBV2	TGTGCCAGCAGTCCCCTCTCTTCAGGGTTGGGCACTGAAGCTTTCTTT	CASSPLSSGLGTEAFF
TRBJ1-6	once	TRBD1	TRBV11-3	TGTGCCAGAACTAGACAGGGGGCGCTTCTCCCCCTCCACTTT	CARTRQGALLPLHF
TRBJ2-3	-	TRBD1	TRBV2	TGTGCCAGTGCACGGGACAGACTCACAGATACGCAGTATTTT	CASARDRLTDTQYF
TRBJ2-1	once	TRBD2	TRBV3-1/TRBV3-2	TGTGCCAGCAGCCCAAAAAGATCTAGCGGGAGGGACAATGAGCAGTTCTTC	CASSPKRSSGRDNEQFF
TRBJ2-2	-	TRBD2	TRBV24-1	TGTGCCACCTCCGGGACTAGTGGGACCGGGGAGCTGTTTTTT	CATSGTSGTGELFF
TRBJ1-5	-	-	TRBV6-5	TGTGCCAGCGCGGGAGACAGCAATCAGCCCCAGCATTTT	CASAGDSNQPQHF
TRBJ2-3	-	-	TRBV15	TGTGCCACCAGCACCCTAGCCGACTACCCGACAGATACGCAGTATTTT	CATSTLADYPTDTQYF